This TCR beta chain derives from a study of a mutant IDH1 vaccine in newly diagnosed glioma. Study information: Each patient was administered eight vaccinations, scheduled in weeks 1, 3, 5, 7, 11, 15, 19 and 23. Patients began vaccination 4-6 weeks after radiotherapy alone, or with temozolomide cycles.

Germline lookup yields CDR1 SGHNT and CDR2 YYREEE (reference sequence). CDR3 length: 18 residues. The J segment lost 2 bases and the V segment lost 2 bases, leaving 8 bases of the junction unmatched. A note on this clone: The antigen remains unidentified.

Time point here: week 5, during vaccination. Mutant IDH1 20-mer peptide, at 300 ug, made up each vaccine dose, with topical imiquimod. The repertoire was sequenced with immunoSEQ multiplex PCR; TCRdb's copy has only in-frame clones and lacks some. The sample records 25,000 to 30,000 clones, 87% being singletons. The chain employs TRBV5-4 and TRBJ2-3, with 13 bases aligning to TRBD2. This receptor was taken from a middle-aged woman with glioma. Some clones in this sample may be carry-over from other donors' samples. Sequenced material: peripheral blood mononuclear cells (PBMCs), taken from a glioma patient whose treatment included an IDH1 peptide vaccine. The CDR3 protein is CASSFSPTSGRTTDTQYF. The CDR3 DNA reads as TGTGCCAGCAGCTTTTCCCCGACTAGCGGGAGGACCACAGATACGCAGTATTTT. The whole variable domain, remainder taken from reference TRBV5-4 and TRBJ2-3, is ETGVTQSPTHLIKTRGQQVTLRCSSQSGHNTVSWYQQALGQGPQFIFQYYREEENGRGNFPPRFSGLQFPNYSSELNVNALELDDSALYLCASSFSPTSGRTTDTQYFGPGTRLTVL.